The 7 T cell receptor beta chains listed next were all sequenced from one sample in a study of shared clonotypes between healthy human individuals. Sequencing used immunoSEQ multiplex PCR; TCRdb keeps in-frame clones, though not all of them. The data contain a few million clones, approximately 94% of them singletons. The sequenced sample consisted of naive CD4+ T cells sorted from blood. Subset in this sample: CD45RA+ positively selected. These receptor sequences come from a man in his late teens or twenties in good health.

This chain uses TRBV25-1 with TRBJ1-1; 10 nucleotides line up with TRBD1. Trimming at V came to 10 bases and at J to 0 bases, leaving 8 bases not matched to a gene. The CDR3 has 15 amino acids. Germline CDR1 MGHDK, CDR2 SYGVNS. The chain's CDR3 is CATGGTGDMNTEAFF. The CDR3 bases are TGTGCCACTGGGGGGACAGGGGACATGAACACTGAAGCTTTCTTT.

The chain couples TRBV7-9 to TRBJ2-5, with D maybe TRBD2 (6 bases). The CDR3 extends over 17 amino acids. Trimming cost V 5 bases and J 2 bases, with 21 bases left between them. The germline gives CDR1 SEHNR, CDR2 FQNEAQ (reference sequence). CDR3 sequence reads: CASSRMRPGLPQETQYF. In DNA, the CDR3 is TGTGCCAGCAGCCGCATGCGTCCGGGACTGCCGCAAGAGACCCAGTACTTC.

This clone was observed once. The V gene is TRBV28, the J gene TRBJ1-6, with D unresolved. The germline V and J ends were trimmed by 6 bases and 6 bases, with 18 bases remaining between them. Germline CDR1 reads MDHEN; CDR2 reads SYDVKM. The CDR3 runs to 16 residues. For the CDR3, the DNA is TGTGCCAGCAGCTCTATGAGCCGCGGACGTAATTCACCCCTCCACTTT. Amino acids: CASSSMSRGRNSPLHF.

The chain carries TRBV5-6 and TRBJ2-3; 9 bases align to TRBD1. The trim removed 4 bases at V and 10 bases at J, leaving 7 bases unmatched. The germline V gene has CDR1 SGHDT and CDR2 YYEEEE. The CDR3 is 13 amino acids. The CDR3: CASSATGGEAQYF. The DNA of the CDR3 is TGTGCCAGCAGCGCTACAGGGGGCGAGGCGCAGTATTTT.

This chain links TRBV27 with TRBJ2-7, with unresolved D. Trimming shortened V by 5 bases and J by 4 bases, and 12 bases separated the two germline ends. The CDR3 totals 13 residues. Germline values: CDR1 MNHEY, CDR2 SMNVEV (reference sequence). The CDR3: CASSPPSLYEQYF. CDR3 in DNA: TGTGCCAGCAGTCCACCGAGCCTTTACGAGCAGTACTTC.

The V and J genes are TRBV7-2 and TRBJ2-5; TRBD2 agrees at 8 bases. V lost 4 bases, J lost 2 bases, and 3 bases stayed unmatched. CDR1 SGHTA and CDR2 FQGNSA come from the germline V gene. The CDR3 totals 14 residues. The CDR3 DNA reads TGTGCCAGCAGCTATAGCGGGAAACAAGAGACCCAGTACTTC. Its protein is CASSYSGKQETQYF.

Of note for this clone: Additional DNA sequences in this sample encode the identical CDR3. The chain carries TRBV30 and TRBJ2-7; D is unresolved. The germline gives CDR1 GTSNPN, CDR2 SVGIG (reference sequence). V was shortened by 0 bases and J by 3 bases, with 3 bases between the two germline ends. The CDR3 runs 11 residues. CDR3 nucleotide sequence: TGTGCCTGGAGTGTTCGCTACGAGCAGTACTTC. It encodes CAWSVRYEQYF.